This record looks at one T cell receptor (beta chain) sequence and its context. Germline CDR1 LNHDA, CDR2 SQIVND (reference sequence). The CDR3 length is 19 residues. V was pared by 3 bases and J by 0 bases, with 21 bases between. This record comes from a study of blood T cell repertoires in COVID-19. Study context: The study drew acute and convalescent COVID-19 samples from the United States, Italy and Spain. PBMCs, B-cell-depleted T cells, or T cells provided the cDNA or gDNA that made up the material.

In the authors' workflow: Amplified reference gene primers provided the basis for estimating nucleated cell counts. Some clones are missing from TCRdb's copy, which holds only in-frame ones; the method was immunoSEQ multiplex PCR. V and J calls and clone size come straight from that table; D and trimming were deduced from the DNA. Among 150,000 to 200,000 clones listed, approximately 91% were seen once. The sequence derives from a man in his 70s with active or convalescent COVID-19. The sample was peripheral blood. The chain joins TRBV19 to TRBJ1-3, with D possibly being TRBD1 (5 bases). In DNA, the CDR3 is TGTGCCAGTAGTATTAGGGTCCCGGGACTGATACTCTCTGGAAACACCATATATTTT. Translating gives CASSIRVPGLILSGNTIYF.